A selection of T cell receptor beta chains follows, all from one sample in a study of blood T cells in healthy people across ages. TCRdb itself ran the 5' RACE reads through MiXCR, one entry per CDR3 protein. Among around 320,000 distinct CDR3 sequences listed, around 27% were seen once. Sample: blood. The source of these receptors is a woman aged 65 to 85 in good health. Each CDR3 is given with its conserved first and last residue. The D gene is left open where the match is weak.

V gene	J gene	D gene	CDR3 protein
TRBV12-3/TRBV12-4	TRBJ2-2	-	CASRKLDTGELFF
TRBV25-1	TRBJ1-4	-	CASSRIGSTNEKLFF
TRBV28	-	TRBD2	CASSPSGTRRDEQFF
TRBV28	TRBJ2-7	TRBD1	CASNPGTGNEQYF
TRBV4-3	TRBJ2-4	-	CASSQERWAENIQYF
TRBV28	TRBJ2-1	-	CAATQDGTYNEQFF
TRBV7-9	TRBJ2-5	TRBD2	CASSYRTSGTGETQYF
TRBV18	TRBJ1-4	-	CASSPERSVGEKLFF
TRBV28	TRBJ1-6	TRBD1	CASLTGARNSPLHF
TRBV20-1	TRBJ1-2	-	CSARGRDYGYTF
TRBV27	TRBJ2-4	-	CASSLSTYLAKNIQYF
TRBV5-8	TRBJ1-2	-	CASSLGRTSLYGYTF
TRBV10-2	TRBJ2-1	-	CASKGQGTHNEQFF
TRBV28	TRBJ1-1	-	CASSLETAREAFF
TRBV5-1	TRBJ2-7	TRBD1	CASSLRDSFSYELYF
TRBV20-1	-	-	CSARGGESTYNEQFF
TRBV28	TRBJ2-5	TRBD1	CASSKDRVKTQYF
TRBV6-2/TRBV6-3	TRBJ2-6	-	CATSKGGSGANVLTF
TRBV7-2	TRBJ1-2	-	CASSGPETENHGYTF
TRBV28	TRBJ2-3	-	CASSLSLVGGSPRETDTQYF
TRBV20-1	TRBJ1-5	-	CSVSSGPNQPQHF
TRBV7-9	TRBJ2-7	TRBD2	CASRPGLAGDSYEQYF
TRBV28	TRBJ1-5	-	CASSPPSGVPQPQHF
TRBV18	TRBJ1-4	-	CASSPSGNEKLFF
TRBV6-1	TRBJ2-5	-	CASTSTRAKETQYF
TRBV20-1	TRBJ1-3	-	CSATEWGRAAGNTIYF
TRBV7-2	TRBJ2-5	-	CASSLDLLGTKYF
TRBV20-1	TRBJ2-7	-	CSASQGTYEQYF
TRBV6-6	-	-	CASHGSSLNEQFF
TRBV28	TRBJ2-3	TRBD2	CASSYGTSGRTQYF
TRBV4-2	TRBJ2-3	-	CASSPEGGNTDTQYF
TRBV3-1	TRBJ2-3	-	CASSQDYTQYF
TRBV6-2/TRBV6-3	TRBJ2-5	TRBD2	CASRALGSGSQETQYF
TRBV20-1	TRBJ2-7	TRBD1	CSAIAGTGVYEQYF
TRBV20-1	TRBJ2-5	TRBD2	CSARDASGTETQYF
TRBV7-9	TRBJ2-7	-	CASSLGTLSTYEQYF
TRBV6-6	-	TRBD1	CASRQGEAEQYF
TRBV24-1	-	TRBD2	CATSGKAGGYNEQFF
TRBV28	TRBJ2-5	-	CASSKDGGKISETQYF
TRBV7-9	TRBJ2-5	TRBD1	CASSSGTGGTQYF